Included here is one T cell receptor beta chain sequence, with context. The data belong to a study of blood T cell repertoires in COVID-19. Study details: Sample material is recorded as cDNA or gDNA derived from T cells, B-cell-depleted T cells, or PBMCs.

The germline V gene has CDR1 MNHEY and CDR2 SVGAGI. Between the trimmed V and J ends, which lost 3 bases and 12 bases, there was a span of 12 bases. The CDR3 spans 13 residues. The authors' processing: Nucleated cell number was recorded as an estimate derived from reference gene primer amplification. Assay used: immunoSEQ multiplex PCR; TCRdb lists only in-frame clones, some missing. V, J and clone size derive from that table, while D and trimming were established from the DNA sequence. The sample includes about 240,000 clones, about 90% seen only once; the top ten take 3% to 4%. Residents of about two dozen US areas, aged about 18 to 95 years, made up the participants. Cohort placement rested on clinical history that participants reported themselves.

This chain uses TRBV6-5 with TRBJ1-6; weak D call: TRBD1 (6 bases). This TCR derives from a woman in her thirties or forties with acute COVID-19. The sequencing input was PBMCs or T cells enriched from blood (not recorded which). The CDR3: CASSYGQTRPLHF. CDR3 nucleotide sequence: TGTGCCAGCAGTTATGGACAGACGAGACCCCTCCACTTT.